This T cell receptor (beta chain) was sequenced for a study of blood T cells in healthy people across ages. The CDR3 consists of 15 residues. V was pared by 6 bases and J by 8 bases, with 22 bases between. Combining a sample-barcoded 5' primer with a J-beta primer mix, a second PCR ran for about 7 to 12 cycles. TCRdb re-called the 5' RACE reads with MiXCR, one entry per CDR3 protein. Of roughly 1.7 million distinct CDR3 sequences in the sample, approximately 32% are singletons; the top ten hold over 9%. Material: blood. The chain is built from TRBV12-3 or TRBV12-4 and TRBJ1-2; the D is unclear. This receptor was identified in a woman aged 25-40 years in good health. The CDR3 loop is CASSLGGGRLEGYTF. CDR3 DNA sequence: TGTGCCAGCAGCCTGGGTGGCGGGCGGCTTGAGGGCTACACCTTC.